What follows are 15 T cell receptor beta chains derived from one specimen sequenced in a study of immune evolution from preneoplasia to lung adenocarcinoma. The method was immunoSEQ multiplex PCR; TCRdb's version includes in-frame clones alone and lacks a portion of them. The sample gives about 3,400 clones, 75% of which show up once; 9% to 15% is in the top ten. The sample consisted of FFPE lung adenocarcinoma in situ tissue. These receptors came from a person aged 55-80 years with lung adenocarcinoma.

This chain joins TRBV19 and TRBJ2-3; a weak D match, TRBD2 (6 bases). The germline gives CDR1 LNHDA, CDR2 SQIVND (reference sequence). Trimming took off 5 bases at V and 2 bases at J, with 14 bases between the two ends. The CDR3 is 15 amino acids. This chain's CDR3 is CASSPMGLLTDTQYF. The CDR3 DNA is TGTGCCAGTAGTCCGATGGGACTGCTCACAGATACGCAGTATTTT.

The chain recombines TRBV7-2 with TRBJ1-5; D perhaps matches TRBD1 (6 bases). CDR1 is SGHTA and CDR2 is FQGNSA in the germline V gene. Deletions cut 1 base from V and 4 bases from J, with 8 bases between. This CDR3 is built from 14 residues. In DNA form, the CDR3 reads TGTGCCAGCAGCTTAGGGGGGCTAAATCAGCCCCAGCATTTT. The encoded protein is CASSLGGLNQPQHF.

The chain links TRBV19 to TRBJ2-2; TRBD1 agrees at 12 bases. Germline values: CDR1 LNHDA, CDR2 SQIVND (reference sequence). The CDR3 runs to 16 residues. J gave up 4 bases and V 5 bases, and 5 bases lay outside the gene matches. The CDR3 bases are TGTGCCAGTAGTGGGGGGGACAGGGGGCTCACCGGGGAGCTGTTTTTT. Protein product: CASSGGDRGLTGELFF.

V and J are TRBV7-2 and TRBJ1-6; 9 bases fit TRBD1. Trimming took 0 bases from V and 7 from J; bases not matched to a gene: 10. The length of the CDR3 is 18 residues. Germline V lookup: CDR1 SGHTA, CDR2 FQGNSA. The CDR3, as DNA: TGTGCCAGCAGCTTAGCGGGGGGGCTTGGGACAGGGAATTCACCCCTCCACTTT. Its protein product is CASSLAGGLGTGNSPLHF.

In this sample, this clone turned up a few times. This chain connects TRBV7-9 to TRBJ1-5, with D unresolved. The length of the CDR3 is 12 residues. Trimming shortened V by 1 base and J by 11 bases, and 9 bases separated the two germline ends. Germline CDR1 is SEHNR and CDR2 is FQNEAQ (reference sequence). The CDR3 sequence: CASSLDSLTQHF. The CDR3, as DNA: TGTGCCAGCAGCTTAGACAGTTTGACCCAGCATTTT.

The chain combines TRBV2 with TRBJ2-5; 11 positions match TRBD1. The CDR3 sequence is 14 residues long. Per the germline V gene, CDR1 is SNHLY and CDR2 is FYNNEI. J gave up 7 bases and V 6 bases, and 7 bases lay outside the gene matches. For the CDR3, the DNA is TGTGCCAGCAGGGGGACAGGGGGAATCGGGACCCAGTACTTC. It specifies CASRGTGGIGTQYF.

This clone was counted once. This chain connects TRBV28 to TRBJ2-7; D gene unclear. The germline V gene has CDR1 MDHEN and CDR2 SYDVKM. The CDR3 extends over 10 amino acids. V lost 3 bases and J 5 bases, leaving 2 bases between the germline ends. CDR3 DNA sequence: TGTGCCAGCAGTTTGAACGAGCAGTACTTC. It specifies CASSLNEQYF. Supplemented by reference TRBV28 and TRBJ2-7, the full variable domain reads DVKVTQSSRYLVKRTGEKVFLECVQDMDHENMFWYRQDPGLGLRLIYFSYDVKMKEKGDIPEGYSVSREKKERFSLILESASTNQTSMYLCASSLNEQYFGPGTRLTVT.

This clone appeared a single time. The chain uses TRBV6-1 and TRBJ2-3; 9 nucleotides match TRBD1. This CDR3 comprises 17 residues. CDR1 and CDR2 from the germline V gene are MNHNS and SASEGT. Unmatched junction bases numbered 8, after V lost 3 bases and J lost 1 base. The CDR3 bases are TGTGCCAGCAGTGAGAAAACAGGGGGCTGGCGCACAGATACGCAGTATTTT. It encodes CASSEKTGGWRTDTQYF.

This clone has only a few counts. The chain joins TRBV6-5 to TRBJ1-5, with a possible D match to TRBD1 (6 bases). V shed 6 bases and J shed 0 bases, with 12 bases lying between them. CDR1 and CDR2 (germline): MNHEY, SVGAGI. This CDR3 is built from 15 residues. CDR3 sequence (DNA): TGTGCCAGCAGCCCTGCAGGGGCTAGCAATCAGCCCCAGCATTTT. It translates to CASSPAGASNQPQHF.

By sample fraction, this clone is large. The chain carries TRBV7-3 and TRBJ2-7; a possible D gene is TRBD1 (7 bases). V dropped 4 bases and J dropped 6 bases, with 16 bases sitting between them. The length of the CDR3 is 14 residues. Germline CDR1 is SGHTA and CDR2 is FQGTGA. The CDR3 loop is CASSSTGGGGEQYF. CDR3 sequence (DNA): TGTGCCAGCAGCTCCACCGGAGGGGGCGGCGAGCAGTACTTC.

The chain combines TRBV6-1 with TRBJ2-7; 7 bases are a match to TRBD2. J lost 5 bases, V lost 8 bases, and 9 bases had no gene match. Per germline, CDR1 MNHNS and CDR2 SASEGT. CDR3 length: 13 residues. CDR3: CASGRGGVNEQYF. DNA of the CDR3: TGTGCCAGCGGACGGGGAGGGGTCAACGAGCAGTACTTC.

This chain links TRBV6-6 with TRBJ2-7, with TRBD1 identical over 9 bases. The CDR3 totals 14 residues. Germline lookup yields CDR1 MNHNY and CDR2 SVGAGI (reference sequence). Germline trimming cut 4 bases from V and 5 bases from J; bases unmatched to any gene: 6. CDR3 residues: CASSSSGQGHEQYF. The DNA of the CDR3 is TGTGCCAGCAGTTCCTCGGGACAGGGCCACGAGCAGTACTTC.

The genes are TRBV9 and TRBJ2-1; TRBD1 agrees at 7 bases. V trimming: 3 bases; J trimming: 2 bases; junction bases outside the gene matches: 2. The V gene's germline CDR1 is SGDLS and CDR2 YYNGEE. The CDR3 loop spans 14 amino acids. Here the CDR3 DNA reads TGTGCCAGCAGCGGAGGGGGCCCCTACAATGAGCAGTTCTTC. It codes for CASSGGGPYNEQFF.

V is TRBV5-1 and J is TRBJ1-1, with D tentatively TRBD1 (6 bases). In germline, CDR1 is SGHRS, CDR2 YFSETQ. The V and J ends lost 0 bases and 10 bases respectively, with 16 bases between them. CDR3 length equals 14 residues. DNA for the CDR3: TGCGCCAGCAGCTTGGAGGGGGGGCAAGGTAGAGCTTTCTTT. As protein: CASSLEGGQGRAFF.

The rearrangement joins TRBV12-5 to TRBJ2-7, with D hard to call. V dropped 5 bases and J dropped 0 bases, with 2 bases sitting between them. The CDR3 is 11 amino acids. Germline CDR1 LGHNT, CDR2 FRNRAP. CDR3 protein: CASGSSYEQYF. CDR3 DNA sequence: TGTGCTAGTGGTAGCTCCTACGAGCAGTACTTC.